This TCR beta chain is drawn from a study of beta chain features in type 1 diabetes. Germline lookup yields CDR1 KGHSH and CDR2 LQKENI. CDR3 length: 14 residues. With 0 bases removed from V and 2 bases from J, the gap between germline ends came to 4 bases. Reverse transcription of all isolated RNA meant that expressed TCRB transcripts were sequenced. TCRdb's table, derived via immunoSEQ multiplex PCR, lists solely in-frame clones and lacks some. This table has about 200,000 clones, approximately 11% appearing once. Populations obtained by sorting all exceeded 95% purity. This clonotype originated in a man in his late teens or twenties in good health. Material for sequencing was central memory CD4+ T cells from blood. The chain joins TRBV18 to TRBJ2-2, with D unresolved. CDR3 loop: CASSPPPNTGELFF. The CDR3 bases are TGTGCCAGCTCACCACCCCCTAACACCGGGGAGCTGTTTTTT.